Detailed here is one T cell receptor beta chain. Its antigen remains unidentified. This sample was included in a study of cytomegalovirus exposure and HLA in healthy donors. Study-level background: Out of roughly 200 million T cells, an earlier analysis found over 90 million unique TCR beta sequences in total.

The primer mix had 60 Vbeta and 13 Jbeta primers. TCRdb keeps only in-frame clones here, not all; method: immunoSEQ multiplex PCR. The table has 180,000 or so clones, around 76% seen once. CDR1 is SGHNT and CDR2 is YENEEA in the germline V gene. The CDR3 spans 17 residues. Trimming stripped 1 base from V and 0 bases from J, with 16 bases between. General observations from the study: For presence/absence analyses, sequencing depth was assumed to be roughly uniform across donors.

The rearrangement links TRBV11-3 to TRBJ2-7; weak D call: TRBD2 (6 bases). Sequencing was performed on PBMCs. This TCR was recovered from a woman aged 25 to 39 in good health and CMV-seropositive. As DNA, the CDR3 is TGTGCCAGCAGCTTAGGGGGTGGCGCGGGGTACTCCTACGAGCAGTACTTC. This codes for CASSLGGGAGYSYEQYF.